The 25 T cell receptor beta chains in this list originate from one sample, sequenced in a study of T cell responses to AZD1222 COVID-19 vaccine. Generated by immunoSEQ multiplex PCR, the TCRdb table keeps only in-frame clones and is missing some. The data show around 180,000 clones, with about 91% seen just once and roughly 0.5% held by the top ten. The sequencing used peripheral blood, collected on day 0 of AZD1222 vaccination. These TCRs come from an adult in good health.

This chain links TRBV6-2 or TRBV6-3 with TRBJ1-5; no clear D. V was pared by 6 bases and J by 6 bases, with 9 bases between. The CDR3 extends over 12 amino acids. Germline CDR1 is MNHEY and CDR2 is SVGEGT. CDR3 sequence (DNA): TGTGCCAGCAGCCGACCGGGTCAGCCCCAGCATTTT. This codes for CASSRPGQPQHF.

J is TRBJ2-3 and V is TRBV4-1; 9 bases match TRBD2. CDR3 length equals 18 residues. After removal of 4 bases from V and 0 bases from J, the junction contained 11 bases not matched to a gene. CDR1 is MGHRA, CDR2 YSYEKL, per germline. The CDR3 region is CASSLGRASGISTDTQYF. The CDR3, as DNA: TGCGCCAGCAGCCTTGGACGGGCTAGCGGGATAAGCACAGATACGCAGTATTTT.

This chain uses TRBV9 with TRBJ1-1; a possible D gene is TRBD1 (6 bases). The V gene's germline CDR1 is SGDLS and CDR2 YYNGEE. V gave up 0 bases and J gave up 4 bases, with 13 bases separating them. The CDR3 has 15 amino acids. The CDR3 loop is CASSVAPGAVTEAFF. DNA of the CDR3: TGTGCCAGCAGCGTAGCCCCGGGGGCGGTCACTGAAGCTTTCTTT.

The rearrangement joins TRBV7-2 to TRBJ2-5, with TRBD2 identical over 12 bases. CDR1 is SGHTA, CDR2 FQGNSA, per germline. J was trimmed by 1 base and V by 5 bases; bases with no gene match: 8. This CDR3 region has 17 residues. Here the CDR3 reads CASSQGTSGLTQETQYF. CDR3 DNA: TGTGCCAGCAGCCAAGGGACTAGCGGGCTCACCCAAGAGACCCAGTACTTC.

J is TRBJ1-6 and V is TRBV27; no firm D call. V gave up 3 bases and J gave up 4 bases, with 16 bases separating them. This CDR3 has 17 amino acids. The germline gives CDR1 MNHEY, CDR2 SMNVEV (reference sequence). The DNA of the CDR3 is TGTGCCAGCAGTTTCAGAGGACGGGGATCGTATAATTCACCCCTCCACTTT. This translates into CASSFRGRGSYNSPLHF.

The chain has TRBV18 and TRBJ2-1, with 8 positions matching TRBD1. The CDR3 runs to 17 residues. CDR1 and CDR2 from the germline V gene are KGHSH and LQKENI. V dropped 0 bases and J dropped 4; count of bases not matched to a gene: 8. Here the CDR3 reads CASSPPWAGGAYNEQFF. CDR3 bases: TGTGCCAGCTCACCACCGTGGGCAGGGGGCGCGTACAATGAGCAGTTCTTC.

A single count supports this clone. The CDR3 DNA reads as TGTGCCAGCAGCTTATATGGGGTGAGCGGGGTGGAAAAACTGTTTTTT. It yields the protein CASSLYGVSGVEKLFF. The chain couples TRBV11-2 to TRBJ1-4, with D hard to call. Trimming shortened V by 2 bases and J by 8 bases, and 18 bases separated the two germline ends. The CDR3 loop spans 16 amino acids. The germline V gene has CDR1 SGHAT and CDR2 FQNNGV.

The chain carries TRBV30 and TRBJ1-1, with D unclear. This CDR3 has 11 amino acids. Trimming cost V 5 bases and J 6 bases, with 10 bases left between them. Germline V gene sequence: CDR1 GTSNPN, CDR2 SVGIG (reference sequence). The CDR3 DNA is TGTGCCTGGGCGAGGTTTGCTGAAGCTTTCTTT. Translated: CAWARFAEAFF.

The gene calls are TRBV13 and TRBJ1-2; no reliable D call. CDR3 length: 13 residues. Between the trimmed V and J ends, which lost 2 bases and 8 bases, there was a span of 12 bases. Germline V lookup: CDR1 PRHDT, CDR2 FYEKMQ (reference sequence). CDR3 protein: CASSLISLGGYTF. The CDR3 nucleotides are TGTGCCAGCAGCTTAATTTCCCTGGGAGGCTACACCTTC.

This chain joins TRBV18 and TRBJ1-5, with D possibly TRBD1 on 5 matching bases. The CDR3 has 13 residues. The germline CDR1 and CDR2 sequences are KGHSH and LQKENI. Trimming shortened V by 3 bases and J by 6 bases, and 9 bases separated the two germline ends. In DNA form, the CDR3 reads TGTGCCAGCTCACCCCAGGGTGGTCAGCCCCAGCATTTT. Translating it yields CASSPQGGQPQHF.

The chain has TRBV11-2 and TRBJ1-2; D is perhaps TRBD1 (6 bases). V was shortened by 1 base and J by 4 bases, with 13 bases between the two germline ends. This CDR3 has 15 amino acids. The germline CDR1 and CDR2 sequences are SGHAT and FQNNGV. The CDR3 DNA follows: TGTGCCAGCAGCTTAGTCTTGGCAGGGGTCTATGGCTACACCTTC. Its translation: CASSLVLAGVYGYTF.

The chain uses TRBV2 and TRBJ2-2, with D perhaps being TRBD1 or TRBD2 (5 bases each). Looked up from germline, CDR1 is SNHLY and CDR2 is FYNNEI. The CDR3 has 13 residues. Trimming left V 10 bases short and J 4 bases short, with 13 bases between. This CDR3 is CATGPSGTGELFF. The CDR3, as DNA: TGTGCCACGGGACCGTCGGGCACCGGGGAGCTGTTTTTT.

This clone was recorded once. CDR3 DNA: TGTGCCAGCAGCGGCGGGGGCTCCACGCCCCAGCATTTT. Translated, it gives CASSGGGSTPQHF. The chain links TRBV9 to TRBJ1-5, with a weak D call TRBD1 (6 bases). The CDR3 spans 13 residues. The germline V and J ends were trimmed by 3 bases and 9 bases, with 13 bases remaining between them. Germline V CDR1 and CDR2: SGDLS, YYNGEE. Drawing the rest from reference TRBV9 and TRBJ1-5, the complete variable domain is DSGVTQTPKHLITATGQRVTLRCSPRSGDLSVYWYQQSLDQGLQFLIQYYNGEERAKGNILERFSAQQFPDLHSELNLSSLELGDSALYFCASSGGGSTPQHFGDGTRLSIL.

This clone appeared once. The chain carries TRBV13 and TRBJ2-7, with D possibly being TRBD1 (5 bases). Trimming pared 6 bases from V and 3 bases from J, leaving 15 bases between. Germline CDR1 PRHDT, CDR2 FYEKMQ (reference sequence). This CDR3 contains 14 residues. CDR3 residues: CASRPGAAVYEQYF. The CDR3, as DNA: TGTGCCAGCAGACCTGGGGCAGCAGTCTACGAGCAGTACTTC.

J is TRBJ2-7 and V is TRBV7-9; D is unresolved. This CDR3 is 11 amino acids long. The germline V gene encodes CDR1 SEHNR and CDR2 FQNEAQ (reference sequence). V lost 0 bases, J lost 5 bases, and 2 bases lay in between. The CDR3 protein is CASSLADEQYF. In nucleotides, the CDR3 is TGTGCCAGCAGCTTAGCGGACGAGCAGTACTTC. Full variable domain (missing parts from reference TRBV7-9 and TRBJ2-7): DTGVSQNPRHKITKRGQNVTFRCDPISEHNRLYWYRQTLGQGPEFLTYFQNEAQLEKSRLLSDRFSAERPKGSFSTLEIQRTEQGDSAMYLCASSLADEQYFGPGTRLTVT.

The chain couples TRBV18 to TRBJ2-3; 7 bases map to TRBD1. V shed 0 bases, J shed 4 bases, and the junction held 4 bases outside the gene matches. Germline CDR1 KGHSH, CDR2 LQKENI. This CDR3 region has 15 residues. The CDR3 region has the DNA TGTGCCAGCTCACCACCGAGCAGGGGGTCAGATACGCAGTATTTT. Its translation: CASSPPSRGSDTQYF. Variable domain in full (rest from reference TRBV18 and TRBJ2-3): NAGVMQNPRHLVRRRGQEARLRCSPMKGHSHVYWYRQLPEEGLKFMVYLQKENIIDESGMPKERFSAEFPKEGPSILRIQQVVRGDSAAYFCASSPPSRGSDTQYFGPGTRLTVL.

This clone was seen a few times. V gene TRBV20-1 combines with J gene TRBJ2-1; D uncertain. CDR1 is DFQATT and CDR2 is SNEGSKA in the germline V gene (reference sequence). Trimming removed 0 bases from V and 10 bases from J, with 7 bases in between. CDR3 length: 11 amino acids. CDR3 in amino acids: CSARDLEEQFF. In DNA form, the CDR3 reads TGCAGTGCTAGAGATCTAGAGGAGCAGTTCTTC.

The chain recombines TRBV5-4 with TRBJ1-4; 7 bases match TRBD1. In germline, CDR1 is SGHNT, CDR2 YYREEE (reference sequence). The CDR3 is made up of 16 amino acids. The V gene end was trimmed by 2 bases and the J gene end by 4 bases; junction bases not matched to a gene: 8. The CDR3 sequence: CASSFGDRAVNEKLFF. For the CDR3, the DNA is TGTGCCAGCAGCTTCGGCGACAGGGCGGTTAATGAAAAACTGTTTTTT.

The chain joins TRBV6-2 or TRBV6-3 to TRBJ1-6; 9 bases are shared with TRBD1. V lost 2 bases and J lost 8; bases outside the gene matches: 4. This CDR3 has 15 amino acids. Germline V gives CDR1 MNHEY, CDR2 SVGEGT. CDR3 nucleotides: TGTGCCAGCAGTTACCGGGACAGGGAGGATTCACCCCTCCACTTT. This sequence encodes CASSYRDREDSPLHF.

CDR3 residues: CASSEETTSTDTQYF. The CDR3 DNA reads TGTGCCAGCAGTGAGGAGACAACTAGCACAGATACGCAGTATTTT. The rearrangement joins TRBV2 to TRBJ2-3; D is undetermined. The CDR3 sequence is 15 residues long. Deletions cut 3 bases from V and 0 bases from J, with 10 bases between. The germline gives CDR1 SNHLY, CDR2 FYNNEI.

On this clone: The sample carries other DNA sequences with the same CDR3. The chain uses TRBV12-3 or TRBV12-4 and TRBJ2-5; D gene unclear. The CDR3 spans 13 residues. The ends were cut back, 1 base at V and 2 bases at J, with 5 bases in the middle. The CDR3 sequence: CASSLGLQETQYF. For the CDR3, the DNA is TGTGCCAGCAGTTTAGGTCTGCAAGAGACCCAGTACTTC.

This chain uses TRBV14 with TRBJ1-1; unclear D gene. The CDR3 spans 14 residues. The germline CDR1 and CDR2 sequences are SGHDN and FVKESK. V lost 2 bases and J 6 bases, leaving 13 bases between the germline ends. CDR3 region: CASSQTTKAAEAFF. Here the CDR3 DNA reads TGTGCCAGCAGCCAAACGACAAAGGCTGCTGAAGCTTTCTTT.

The CDR3 loop is CASSIDSGAPGTEAFF. The DNA for the CDR3 is TGTGCCAGTAGTATAGATAGTGGGGCTCCGGGCACTGAAGCTTTCTTT. The chain has TRBV19 and TRBJ1-1; possible D gene TRBD1, 5 bases. This CDR3 is built from 16 residues. The germline CDR1 and CDR2 sequences are LNHDA and SQIVND (reference sequence). Trimming took off 0 bases at V and 4 bases at J, with 15 bases between the two ends.

V gene TRBV5-8 combines with J gene TRBJ2-3; 9 nucleotides match TRBD2. Trimming at V came to 0 bases and at J to 3 bases, leaving 5 bases not matched to a gene. CDR1 and CDR2 from the germline V gene are SGHTS and YDEGEE. The CDR3 covers 16 residues. The CDR3 DNA follows: TGTGCCAGCAGCTTGGACGGCGGGGGGGCTACAGATACGCAGTATTTT. This translates into CASSLDGGGATDTQYF.

This sequence joins TRBV4-1 and TRBJ2-3, with 8 bases matching TRBD2. The V gene end was trimmed by 4 bases and the J gene end by 5 bases; junction bases not matched to a gene: 8. Looked up from germline, CDR1 is MGHRA and CDR2 is YSYEKL. The CDR3 is 15 amino acids. The CDR3 loop reads CASSLGSGGQDTQYF. The DNA of the CDR3 is TGCGCCAGCAGCCTTGGCAGCGGGGGCCAAGATACGCAGTATTTT.